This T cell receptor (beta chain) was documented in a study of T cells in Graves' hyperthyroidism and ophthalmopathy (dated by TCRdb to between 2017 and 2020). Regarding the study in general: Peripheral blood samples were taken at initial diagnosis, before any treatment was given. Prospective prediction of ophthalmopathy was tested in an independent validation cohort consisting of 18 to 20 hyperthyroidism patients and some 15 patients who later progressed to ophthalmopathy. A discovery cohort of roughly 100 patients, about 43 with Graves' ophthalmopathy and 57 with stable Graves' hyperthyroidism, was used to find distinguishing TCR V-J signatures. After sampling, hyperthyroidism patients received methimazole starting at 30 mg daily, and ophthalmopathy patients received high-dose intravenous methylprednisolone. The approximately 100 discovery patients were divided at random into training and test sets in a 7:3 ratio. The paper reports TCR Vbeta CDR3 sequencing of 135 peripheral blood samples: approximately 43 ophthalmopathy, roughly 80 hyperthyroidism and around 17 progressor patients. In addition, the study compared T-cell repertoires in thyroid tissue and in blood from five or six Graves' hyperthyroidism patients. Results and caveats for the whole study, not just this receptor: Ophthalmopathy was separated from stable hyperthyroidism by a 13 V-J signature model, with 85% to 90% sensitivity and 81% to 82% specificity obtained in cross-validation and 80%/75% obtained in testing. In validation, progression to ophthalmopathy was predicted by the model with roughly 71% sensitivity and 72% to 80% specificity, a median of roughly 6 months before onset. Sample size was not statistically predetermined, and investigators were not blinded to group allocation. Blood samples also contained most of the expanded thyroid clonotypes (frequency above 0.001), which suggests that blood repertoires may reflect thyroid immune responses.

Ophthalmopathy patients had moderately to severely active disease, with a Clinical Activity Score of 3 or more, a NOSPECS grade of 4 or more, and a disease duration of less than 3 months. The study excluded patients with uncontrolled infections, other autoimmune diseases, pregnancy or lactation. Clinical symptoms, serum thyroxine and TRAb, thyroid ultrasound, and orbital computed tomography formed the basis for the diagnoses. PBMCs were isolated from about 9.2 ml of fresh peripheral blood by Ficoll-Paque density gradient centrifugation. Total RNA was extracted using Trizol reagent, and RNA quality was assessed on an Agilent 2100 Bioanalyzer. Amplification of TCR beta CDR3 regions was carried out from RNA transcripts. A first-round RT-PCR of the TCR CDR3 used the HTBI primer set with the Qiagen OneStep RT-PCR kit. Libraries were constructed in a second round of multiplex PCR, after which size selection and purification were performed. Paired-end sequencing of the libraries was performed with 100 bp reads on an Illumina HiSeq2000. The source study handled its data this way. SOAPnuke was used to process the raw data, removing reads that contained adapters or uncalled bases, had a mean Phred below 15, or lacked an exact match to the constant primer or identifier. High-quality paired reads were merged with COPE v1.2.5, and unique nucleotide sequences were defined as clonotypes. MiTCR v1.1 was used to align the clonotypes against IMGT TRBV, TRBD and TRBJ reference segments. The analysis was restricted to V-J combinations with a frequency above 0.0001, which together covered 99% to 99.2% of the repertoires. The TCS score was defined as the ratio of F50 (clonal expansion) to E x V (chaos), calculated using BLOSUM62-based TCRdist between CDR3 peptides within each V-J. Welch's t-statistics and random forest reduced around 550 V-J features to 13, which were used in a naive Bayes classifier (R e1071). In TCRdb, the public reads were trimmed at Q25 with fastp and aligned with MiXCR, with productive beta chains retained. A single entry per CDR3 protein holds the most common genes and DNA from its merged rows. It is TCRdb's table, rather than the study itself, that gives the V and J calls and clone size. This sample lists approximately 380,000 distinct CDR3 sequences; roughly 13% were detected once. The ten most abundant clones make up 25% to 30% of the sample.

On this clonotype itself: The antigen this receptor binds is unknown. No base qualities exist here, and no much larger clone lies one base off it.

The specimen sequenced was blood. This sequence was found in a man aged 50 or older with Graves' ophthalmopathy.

The CDR3 protein sequence reads: CASSLALGGISYNEQFF. At the DNA level, the sequence is TGTGCCAGCAGCTTGGCCTTGGGCGGGATCTCCTACAATGAGCAGTTCTTC. This receptor chain uses TRBV5-6 and TRBJ2-1; perhaps TRBD2 is the D gene, with 6 bases matching. At the junction V is shortened by 0 bases and J by 0 bases, with 13 bases in between. CDR1 and CDR2 are drawn from the germline V gene: SGHDT, YYEEEE. Reading from cysteine to phenylalanine, the CDR3 counts 17 amino acids. Only CDR3 DNA is held: 51 bases, read in frame from base 1. The full variable domain, with segments outside the CDR3 supplied by the reference TRBV5-6 and TRBJ2-1 proteins, appears as DAGVTQSPTHLIKTRGQQVTLRCSPKSGHDTVSWYQQALGQGPQFIFQYYEEEERQRGNFPDRFSGHQFPNYSSELNVNALLLGDSALYLCASSLALGGISYNEQFFGPGTRLTVL.